This T cell receptor beta chain appears in the sequencing data of a study of T cell clonotyping in hematopoietic cell transplantation. Study results and limitations: Recipient TCR diversity dropped after transplant; expanded clonotypes rose from day 30 to 180. Broader posttransplant TCR repertoire diversity was predicted by graft donor and pretransplant recipient Inverse Simpson Index values. No sorting was done, leaving CD4 and CD8 contributions mixed.

Some clones are missing from TCRdb's copy, which holds only in-frame ones; the method was immunoSEQ multiplex PCR. Altogether more than 10,000 clones are present, about 80% being singletons, with the ten largest covering approximately 5%. Notes on this clone: Its antigen is unknown.

V dropped 4 bases and J dropped 5; count of bases not matched to a gene: 14. The germline gives CDR1 MDHEN, CDR2 SYDVKM. The CDR3 loop spans 17 amino acids. Samples: about 28 days before transplant, then days 30, 100 and 180 after. This TCR came from a female patient in her thirties or forties who had an allogeneic stem cell transplant from a related donor, so T cells may come from the graft donor. Some clones in this sample may be carry-over from other donors' samples. The sample here was PBMCs, taken 100 days after allogeneic stem cell transplant. The J gene is TRBJ2-1, the V gene TRBV28; 7 bases align to TRBD2. The CDR3 nucleotides are TGTGCCAGCAGTTCCCAGTCCGGGAGGTTCGGGGACAATGAGCAGTTCTTC. Its translation is CASSSQSGRFGDNEQFF.